This T cell receptor (beta chain) derives from a study of T cells in Graves' hyperthyroidism and ophthalmopathy. Whole-study findings and limits: Appearing also in blood were most of the thyroid clonotypes expanded above 0.001.

PBMCs were derived from 10 ml fresh peripheral blood. The CDR3 has 14 amino acids. V was pared by 6 bases and J by 10 bases, with 16 bases of the junction left unmatched. The germline gives CDR1 SQVTM, CDR2 ANQGSEA. Using RNA transcripts as the source, TCR beta CDR3 regions were amplified. HTBI primers were the set used in a first-round RT-PCR of the TCR CDR3. TCRdb redid the calling of the multiplex PCR reads with MiXCR, one entry per CDR3 protein. Of about 610,000 distinct CDR3 sequences in the sample, roughly 14% are singletons; the top ten hold around 4.5%. Of note for this clonotype: Its target is not known.

This receptor was obtained from a woman aged 40 to 50 with Graves' ophthalmopathy. The rearrangement joins TRBV29-1 to TRBJ2-5, with 8 nucleotides matching TRBD1. The specimen sequenced was blood. CDR3 loop: CSVQQAAGGSDQYF. The DNA for the CDR3 is TGCAGCGTCCAGCAAGCGGCAGGGGGCTCGGACCAGTACTTC.